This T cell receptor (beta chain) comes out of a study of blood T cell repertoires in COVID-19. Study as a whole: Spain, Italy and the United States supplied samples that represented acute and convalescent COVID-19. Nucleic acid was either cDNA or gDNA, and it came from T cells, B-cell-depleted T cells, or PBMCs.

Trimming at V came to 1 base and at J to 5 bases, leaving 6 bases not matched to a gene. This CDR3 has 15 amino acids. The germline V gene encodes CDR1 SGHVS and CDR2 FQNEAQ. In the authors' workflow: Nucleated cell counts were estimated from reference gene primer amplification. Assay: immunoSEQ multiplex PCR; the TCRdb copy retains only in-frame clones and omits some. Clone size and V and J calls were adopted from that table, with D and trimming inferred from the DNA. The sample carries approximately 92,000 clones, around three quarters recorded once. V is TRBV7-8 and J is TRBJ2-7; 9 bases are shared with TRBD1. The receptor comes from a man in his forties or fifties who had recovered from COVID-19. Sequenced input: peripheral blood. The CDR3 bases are TGTGCCAGCAGCTTAGACCTTGGGACAGGGAACGAGCAGTACTTC. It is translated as CASSLDLGTGNEQYF.